This T cell receptor (beta chain) appears in the sequencing data of a study of blood T cell repertoires in COVID-19 (dated by TCRdb to the early 2020s). About the study as a whole: Collaborator samples came from the United States, Italy and Spain and covered acute and convalescent phases of COVID-19. The prospective study material was composed of cDNA or gDNA derived from T cells, B-cell-depleted T cells, or PBMCs. Subjects who had been exposed to COVID-19, were actively infected with it, or had recovered from it provided the deeply sampled blood TCRbeta repertoires that made up the dataset. A freely available public database, intended as a resource for researchers studying the immune response to SARS-CoV-2, is where the repertoires were released. The samples were drawn from two sources: the first 160 participants of the ongoing ImmuneRACE study, and 1,000 to 1,500 subjects contributed by 6 global collaborators. Nearly every sample came with metadata listing a de-identified subject ID, COVID-19 status, age in years and sex. Where available, HLA class I and class II types were taken from metadata supplied by the sample provider and were not determined by assay-based typing.

On the study overall, not on this receptor specifically: The quantity of clinical and demographic metadata differed by source and by participant and was supplied without curation.

The germline V gene (reference sequence) yields LNHNV for CDR1 and YYDKDF for CDR2. V ends up 6 bases short and J 4 bases short, with an unmatched junction base count of 5. The CDR3 covers 13 residues, taking in both the cysteine and the phenylalanine. The entry retains the CDR3 DNA only, 39 bases that are in frame from base 1. With regard to this clone: Its antigen is unknown. Per-base quality was not reported, and no clone a single base away is much larger than it.

Collaborating institutions collected whole blood in K2EDTA tubes following their own protocols. Collaborator samples were shipped for TCRbeta analysis as frozen whole blood, isolated PBMCs, or DNA extracted from either sample type. TCRbeta CDR3 regions were amplified from genomic DNA using the immunoSEQ Assay, a bias-controlled multiplex PCR. The paper's data handling went like this. Nucleated cell counts per sample were estimated from amplification of reference gene primers within the assay. Sequence reads were collapsed and filtered to measure the absolute abundance of every unique TCRbeta CDR3 rearrangement. For each sample, productive Simpson clonality was calculated as the square root of Simpson's diversity index across productive rearrangements. TCRdb obtained this table from immuneACCESS and retained in-frame rearrangements with V and J assigned. These tables miss some clones; where compared with another copy, unresolved V genes account for less than half of the shortfall, and the remainder is unexplained. That table furnishes V, J and clone size, whereas the DNA furnished D and trimming. The table for this sample lists 250,000 or so clones; more than 75% of them were counted only once. The biggest ten clones account for about 8.6% of the sample.

Input material: peripheral blood. The receptor's source is a man aged 35 to 55 with active or convalescent COVID-19. This chain joins TRBV15 to TRBJ2-7, with 8 middle bases fitting TRBD2. The CDR3 is CATRTSGGYEQYF. Read as DNA, the sequence is TGTGCCACCAGGACCTCGGGAGGGTACGAGCAGTACTTC.